This T cell receptor beta chain was found in a study of T cells in narcolepsy. Assay: immunoSEQ multiplex PCR; the TCRdb copy retains only in-frame clones and omits some. The sample lists 30,000 to 35,000 clones, approximately 90% occurring once. There are 15 residues in the CDR3. Losses at the gene ends were 7 bases for V and 7 bases for J; bases not matched to a gene: 10. CDR1 is MDHEN and CDR2 is SYDVKM in the germline V gene. The genes are TRBV28 and TRBJ1-4; the match to TRBD1 covers 9 bases. This receptor was taken from a human donor with narcolepsy. Sequenced material: CD45RA- memory CD4+ T cells from PBMCs. CDR3: CASTHGTGRREKLFF. The CDR3 DNA sequence: TGTGCCAGCACCCACGGGACAGGGCGGCGTGAAAAACTGTTTTTT.